These 8 T cell receptor beta chains were sequenced from one sample in a study of blood T cell repertoires in COVID-19. The table came from immunoSEQ multiplex PCR; TCRdb's copy has only in-frame clones and leaves some out. The sample lists 210,000 or so clones, roughly 90% occurring once. The sample comprised peripheral blood. These receptors all come from a man aged 35 to 55 with active or convalescent COVID-19.

J is TRBJ1-2 and V is TRBV28; TRBD1 is a possible D gene (5 bases). CDR3 length: 16 residues. Deletions cut 6 bases from V and 5 bases from J, with 22 bases between. Germline-derived CDR1 and CDR2 are MDHEN and SYDVKM. In DNA form, the CDR3 reads TGTGCCAGCAGGACAGCGTCACGGGGGACGACTTATGGCTACACCTTC. Its protein product is CASRTASRGTTYGYTF.

The rearrangement uses TRBV5-4 and TRBJ2-1, with a tentative D call TRBD1 (6 bases). V was shortened by 4 bases and J by 2 bases, with 10 bases between the two germline ends. Looked up from germline, CDR1 is SGHNT and CDR2 is YYREEE (reference sequence). CDR3 length equals 14 residues. CDR3 sequence: CASSHGTTYNEQFF. For the CDR3, the DNA is TGTGCCAGCAGCCACGGGACAACCTACAATGAGCAGTTCTTC.

This rearrangement joins TRBV30 to TRBJ2-1, with TRBD1 matching over 7 bases. CDR3 length: 13 amino acids. The ends lost 2 bases at V and 14 bases at J; junction bases unmatched: 12. Germline V gene data show CDR1 as GTSNPN and CDR2 as SVGIG (reference sequence). The CDR3 is CAWSSNPQGFKFF. The CDR3 coding sequence is TGTGCCTGGAGTTCCAACCCACAGGGGTTTAAGTTCTTC.

J is TRBJ1-2 and V is TRBV27; D perhaps matches TRBD1 (5 bases). The CDR3 is made up of 15 amino acids. Trimming cost V 5 bases and J 2 bases, with 15 bases left between them. CDR1 is MNHEY, CDR2 SMNVEV, per germline (reference sequence). As DNA, the CDR3 is TGTGCCAGCAGTCGAAATCGCGACAGCAACTATGGCTACACCTTC. Translation: CASSRNRDSNYGYTF.

CDR3: CASSLAQNTEAFF. In nucleotides, the CDR3 is TGTGCCAGCAGCTTGGCACAGAACACTGAAGCTTTCTTT. The chain carries TRBV7-3 and TRBJ1-1; D remains ambiguous. The CDR3 sequence is 13 residues long. Trimming cost V 3 bases and J 1 base, with 6 bases left between them. CDR1 and CDR2 (germline): SGHTA, FQGTGA.

This clone was recorded a few times. The J gene is TRBJ2-4, the V gene TRBV5-1, with D maybe TRBD2 (5 bases). The V gene lost 4 bases and the J gene lost 3 bases, with 17 bases spanning the gap. The CDR3 is 16 amino acids. CDR1 and CDR2 (germline): SGHRS, YFSETQ. The CDR3 DNA is TGCGCCAGCAGCATGGACGCCGCTCGGGGCAAAAACATTCAGTACTTC. It specifies CASSMDAARGKNIQYF.

The gene calls are TRBV29-1 and TRBJ2-7, with 7 bases that match TRBD1. The germline V gene encodes CDR1 SQVTM and CDR2 ANQGSEA. Trimming removed 7 bases from V and 6 bases from J; junction bases left unmatched: 9. This CDR3 spans 12 amino acids. CDR3 sequence: CSARPYRGEQYF. The DNA for the CDR3 is TGCAGCGCGCGACCCTACAGGGGCGAGCAGTACTTC.

This clone was found a few times. V usage is TRBV12-1 and J usage is TRBJ2-6; TRBD2, the table's D call, lacks a check against the DNA. TRBV12-1 is a documented pseudogene. The CDR3 extends over 14 amino acids. The CDR3 region has the DNA TGTGCCAGCAGCCTACTCCCTGGGGCCAACGTCCTGACTTTC. This translates into CASSLLPGANVLTF.